This T cell receptor beta chain was documented in a study of T cell responses to AZD1222 COVID-19 vaccine. General study results and limits: White British donors predominated, females outnumbered males, and clonal diversity was possibly underestimated. There were vaccine-associated CD4 TCRs across spike, dominant at 160-218 and 743-854.

The assay was immunoSEQ multiplex PCR, and TCRdb's table has in-frame clones only and misses some. The sample carries 150,000 to 200,000 clones, 85% to 95% recorded once. The CDR3 loop spans 16 amino acids. From germline, CDR1 is SGHTA and CDR2 FQGNSA. Trimming cost V 2 bases and J 5 bases, with 18 bases left between them. A single count supports this clone. Its specificity is not known. V is TRBV7-2 and J is TRBJ1-1, with D tentatively TRBD1 (6 bases). This receptor was taken from an adult who received the MenACWY meningococcal vaccine as a control. Sequences were derived from peripheral blood, sampled 28 days after the second dose of the MenACWY control vaccine. As DNA, the CDR3 is TGTGCCAGCAGCTTACGGGCAGGGAAAGGGGGGACTGAAGCTTTCTTT. Its protein product is CASSLRAGKGGTEAFF.